The present entry profiles one T cell receptor (beta chain) with its context. Roughly 0.5 to 1 ug RNA was reverse transcribed with random hexamers. MiXCR was run by TCRdb on the immunoSEQ multiplex PCR reads, yielding one entry per CDR3 protein. The top ten hold approximately 0.1% of the sample, which has 180,000 or so distinct CDR3 sequences, around 96% seen once. These data originate in a study of CD8 T cells in Susac syndrome. The CDR3 is made up of 15 amino acids. Germline V gene sequence: CDR1 MNHEY, CDR2 SMNVEV (reference sequence). The J segment lost 4 bases and the V segment lost 5 bases, leaving 11 bases of the junction unmatched.

This sequence was found in a human donor in good health. Sequenced: CD4+ T cells from PBMCs. The genes are TRBV27 and TRBJ2-7; 7 positions match TRBD1. The CDR3 is CASSILTGLGYEQYF. The DNA of the CDR3 is TGTGCCAGCAGTATTTTGACAGGGCTAGGATACGAGCAGTACTTC.